This is a list of T cell receptor beta chains from one sample in a study of blood T cell repertoires in COVID-19. TCRdb's copy holds only in-frame clones and misses some; the assay was immunoSEQ multiplex PCR. The sample lists 250,000 to 300,000 clones, 80% to 90% seen once, with approximately 2% in the top ten. Input material: PBMCs or T cells enriched from blood (not recorded which). The receptors were gathered from a woman between 45 and 60 years old who had recovered from COVID-19. Each CDR3 is given with its conserved first and last residue. The D gene is left open where the match is weak. The size entry is marked missing in some rows and otherwise reads once, few, many or a size class.

j_call clone_size d_call v_call cdr3_aa cdr3_nt
TRBJ1-3 few . TRBV28 CASSVMGGTGNTIYF TGTGCCAGCAGTGTTATGGGGGGTACTGGAAACACCATATATTTT
TRBJ1-1 . TRBD1 TRBV5-1 CASSLTGGETEAFF TGCGCCAGCAGCTTGACAGGGGGCGAGACTGAAGCTTTCTTT
TRBJ1-1 . . TRBV5-1 CASSLVAGEAFF TGCGCCAGCAGCTTGGTGGCAGGGGAAGCTTTCTTT
TRBJ2-7 . TRBD2 TRBV28 CASSFSGRAFEQYF TGTGCCAGCAGTTTTAGCGGGAGGGCTTTCGAGCAGTACTTC
TRBJ1-2 . TRBD1 TRBV3-1/TRBV3-2 CASSHLPGQLNYGYTF TGTGCCAGCAGCCACCTACCGGGACAGCTCAACTATGGCTACACCTTC
TRBJ2-3 few TRBD2 TRBV5-1 CASSGGTITDTQYF TGCGCCAGCAGCGGTGGGACTATCACAGATACGCAGTATTTT
TRBJ2-1 . . TRBV4-1 CASSPLGTSYNEQFF TGCGCCAGCAGCCCCTTGGGGACTTCTTACAATGAGCAGTTCTTC
TRBJ1-1 . . TRBV5-1 CASRGQTVNTEAFF TGCGCCAGCAGAGGCCAGACAGTGAACACTGAAGCTTTCTTT
TRBJ2-2 . TRBD2 TRBV28 CASSSPREGAKYGELFF TGTGCCAGCAGTTCCCCCCGGGAGGGAGCCAAGTACGGGGAGCTGTTTTTT
TRBJ1-3 once TRBD1 TRBV3-1/TRBV3-2 CASSRTGGGNTIYF TGTGCCAGCAGCCGTACAGGGGGCGGAAACACCATATATTTT
TRBJ1-3 . TRBD1 TRBV18 CASSKMLETGVSGNTIYF TGTGCCAGCTCAAAGATGCTGGAGACAGGGGTGAGCGGAAACACCATATATTTT
TRBJ1-2 . . TRBV7-3 CASSLGSQAGYTF TGTGCCAGCAGCTTAGGTTCGCAGGCTGGCTACACCTTC
TRBJ1-5 . . TRBV27 CASSPNSSNQPQHF TGTGCCAGCAGTCCCAACAGTAGCAATCAGCCCCAGCATTTT
TRBJ1-6 . TRBD1 TRBV29-1 CSVGEGQRNSPLHF TGCAGCGTTGGAGAGGGACAGAGAAATTCACCCCTCCACTTT
TRBJ2-1 . . TRBV30 CAWNHGAGSGNEQFF TGTGCCTGGAACCACGGGGCGGGATCAGGCAATGAGCAGTTCTTC
TRBJ2-7 . . TRBV27 CASSSGLRSYEQYF TGTGCCAGCAGTTCCGGACTGAGGTCCTACGAGCAGTACTTC
TRBJ1-3 . TRBD1 TRBV3-1/TRBV3-2 CASSQATGATGNTIYF TGTGCCAGCAGCCAAGCGACAGGGGCCACAGGAAACACCATATATTTT
TRBJ1-1 once . TRBV5-4 CASSSKQGIWTEAFF TGTGCCAGCAGCTCAAAACAGGGAATTTGGACTGAAGCTTTCTTT
TRBJ2-7 once . TRBV7-9 CASSFLQGGGEQYF TGTGCCAGCAGCTTTCTTCAGGGAGGAGGGGAGCAGTACTTC
TRBJ1-5 . . TRBV27 CASSYDRNKNQPQHF TGTGCCAGCAGCTACGACAGGAACAAGAATCAGCCCCAGCATTTT
TRBJ1-2 . TRBD1 TRBV6-5 CASSRTGTDYGYTF TGTGCCAGCAGTCGGACCGGGACAGACTATGGCTACACCTTC
TRBJ2-7 . TRBD2 TRBV6-5 CASSYTREGLPEQYF TGTGCCAGCAGTTACACTCGGGAGGGCCTTCCCGAGCAGTACTTC
TRBJ2-5 . . TRBV9 CASSGGLRETQYF TGTGCCAGCAGCGGCGGTTTAAGAGAGACCCAGTACTTC
TRBJ2-1 . TRBD2 TRBV7-2 CASSWGGRAGNEQFF TGTGCCAGCAGCTGGGGCGGGAGGGCCGGGAATGAGCAGTTCTTC
TRBJ1-3 . . TRBV19 CASRQTGSGNTIYF TGTGCCAGTAGACAAACAGGGTCTGGAAACACCATATATTTT
TRBJ1-5 few . TRBV28 CASTPGGFNQPQHF TGTGCCAGCACCCCTGGCGGATTCAATCAGCCCCAGCATTTT
TRBJ1-2 . . TRBV25-1 CASSGGFNGYTF TGTGCCAGCAGTGGAGGGTTTAATGGCTACACCTTC
TRBJ2-7 . TRBD1 TRBV6-5 CASSETGIGSYEQYF TGTGCCAGCAGCGAGACAGGGATCGGTTCCTACGAGCAGTACTTC
TRBJ2-1 . TRBD1 TRBV5-1 CASSSSTGQGAGNEQFF TGCGCCAGCAGCTCATCAACCGGACAGGGGGCGGGCAATGAGCAGTTCTTC
TRBJ1-4 . . TRBV6-6 CASSLQATSEKLFF TGTGCCAGCAGTTTACAGGCCACGTCTGAAAAACTGTTTTTT
TRBJ2-1 . . TRBV24-1 CATSDASAYSYNEQFF TGTGCCACCAGTGACGCTAGCGCTTACTCCTACAATGAGCAGTTCTTC
TRBJ2-3 once TRBD1 TRBV9 CASSPRTGSDTQYF TGTGCCAGCAGCCCTCGGACAGGGTCAGATACGCAGTATTTT
TRBJ2-5 . TRBD2 TRBV5-1 CASSLGLAGQETQYF TGCGCCAGCAGCTTGGGTTTAGCGGGGCAAGAGACCCAGTACTTC